This TCR beta chain was observed in a study of spatial heterogeneity in lung cancer (dated by TCRdb to about 2019). Background for the entire study: The donors were about 65 patients from the lung TRACERx cohort who had early-stage, untreated non-small cell lung cancer. In non-small cell lung cancer, the study quantitatively compared TCR alpha and beta repertoires across several tumor regions, matched nontumor lung, and blood. Follow-up PBMC samples were sequenced whenever available, with a median time to follow-up of approximately 25 months after resection. Nonsynonymous mutation counts, determined by whole-exome sequencing of tumor tissue, were related to TCR repertoire features. In the raw uncorrected reads, each unique combination of TCR and UMI appeared on average more than ten times. More beta-chain than alpha-chain transcripts were consistently detected, likely reflecting higher beta-chain transcript abundance. At surgery, both alpha and beta chains were TCR-sequenced in about 200 tumor regions, some 64 matched nontumor lung samples and a few dozen PBMC samples. Broader findings and caveats from the paper: Confirming at a functional level the hypothesis that regional TCRs recognize regional mutations was considered to require additional single-cell paired TCR alpha and beta sequencing. Ubiquitous expanded tumor TCRs were detected in blood more often at tumor resection than at routine follow-up. Only roughly 14 patients were included in comparisons of baseline and follow-up blood repertoires.

As encoded in the germline V gene (reference sequence), CDR1 is LNHDA while CDR2 is SQIVND. A distance of 12 bases separates the germline ends of V and J, which lose 7 bases and 0 bases respectively. Counted from cysteine to phenylalanine, this CDR3 has 15 amino acids. The retained sequence is limited to the CDR3, 45 bases, with the frame set at the first base. Per the publication, the time point label means: blood at routine non-recurrence follow-up after resection. TCR sequencing used whole RNA extracted from tumor and nontumor lung tissue, or from cryopreserved PBMC samples, without cell sorting. Only patients with enough RNA available from two or more tumor regions were chosen for TCR sequencing. Library construction relied on 5' RACE. TCRdb lists the instrument as NextSeq 500. The TCR library protocol attached a unique molecular identifier to each TCR cDNA molecule to allow correction of PCR and sequencing errors. In the paper's pipeline: Decombinator tools were used for TCR identification, UMI-based error correction and CDR3 extraction. Expanded TCRs were defined as those above a frequency of 2 per 1,000, corresponding to the top 1% of the tumor frequency distribution. Each repertoire was subsampled 100 times to 5,000 TCRs, after which Renyi diversity was computed with the R vegan package. To build CDR3 similarity networks, amino acid triplet string-kernel similarity was used, and CDR3s were connected when their pairwise similarity was above 0.82. In-frame beta chains were kept once TCRdb had trimmed the public reads at Q25 with fastp and called clones with MiXCR. Duplicate CDR3 protein sequences are folded into a single record with the most common DNA and genes. The V and J calls and clone size are TCRdb's, not the authors'. The sample profile shows about 47,000 distinct CDR3 sequences; approximately 12% of them were found once. Of the sample, approximately 30% is held by the ten largest clones.

In the case of this clonotype: This clone's antigen is unknown. It has no much larger one-base neighbor in the sample; base qualities were not kept.

The receptor chain draws on TRBV19 and TRBJ2-2; 6 matching bases give a weak D call of TRBD2. This receptor was obtained from a male donor with early-stage non-small cell lung cancer. Sequences were derived from PBMCs, sampled at follow-up. The CDR3 sequence is CASKLAPANTGELFF. The nucleotide sequence reads TGTGCCAGTAAACTAGCCCCCGCGAACACCGGGGAGCTGTTTTTT.